This T cell receptor beta chain was recorded in a study of blood T cell repertoires in COVID-19. In the study overall: Acute-phase and convalescent COVID-19 samples originated in the United States, Italy and Spain. PBMCs, B-cell-depleted T cells, or T cells were the source of the cDNA or gDNA that made up the material.

CDR3 length equals 14 residues. Germline V gives CDR1 ENHRY, CDR2 SYGVKD. The ends were cut back, 2 bases at V and 4 bases at J, with 11 bases in the middle. The assay was immunoSEQ multiplex PCR, and TCRdb's table has in-frame clones only and misses some. The sample has tens of thousands of clones; approximately 96% are singletons. Sequenced material: peripheral blood. This clonotype was sampled from a human donor with active COVID-19. The donor label of this sample is uncertain. V gene TRBV10-3 combines with J gene TRBJ1-1; D is uncertain. The CDR3 is CAISEGNPSTEAFF. The CDR3 DNA follows: TGTGCCATCAGTGAGGGTAATCCGAGCACTGAAGCTTTCTTT.